These 21 T cell receptor beta chains were all obtained from the same sample, sequenced in a study of T cells after yellow fever vaccination. MiXCR was run by TCRdb on the 5' RACE reads, yielding one entry per CDR3 protein. The repertoire holds approximately 510,000 distinct CDR3 sequences, with 20% to 25% as singletons. The sequenced sample was PBMCs, obtained less than 25 days after the first yellow fever vaccination. These receptors were collected from a man aged 18 to 35 who received the YFV17D yellow fever vaccine.

The chain combines TRBV9 with TRBJ2-7; TRBD1 matches 9 bases. There are 14 residues in the CDR3. CDR1 and CDR2 from the germline V gene are SGDLS and YYNGEE. Unmatched junction bases numbered 8, after V lost 4 bases and J lost 6 bases. The CDR3 region is CASSTGQGVSEQYF. CDR3 DNA sequence: TGTGCCAGCAGCACGGGACAGGGTGTGTCCGAGCAGTACTTC. Drawing the rest from reference TRBV9 and TRBJ2-7, the complete variable domain is DSGVTQTPKHLITATGQRVTLRCSPRSGDLSVYWYQQSLDQGLQFLIQYYNGEERAKGNILERFSAQQFPDLHSELNLSSLELGDSALYFCASSTGQGVSEQYFGPGTRLTVT.

This clonotype was detected a few times. The chain joins TRBV6-5 to TRBJ1-2; 7 nucleotides align to TRBD1. V dropped 5 bases and J dropped 6; count of bases not matched to a gene: 12. Germline-derived CDR1 and CDR2 are MNHEY and SVGAGI. This CDR3 has 15 residues. CDR3 bases: TGTGCCAGCAGTACCCCGGGACAGCTTGGAAATGGCTACACCTTC. Translated: CASSTPGQLGNGYTF.

CDR3 in amino acids: CSVESSGGNYGYTF. Written as DNA, the CDR3 is TGCAGCGTTGAATCCTCGGGCGGGAACTATGGCTACACCTTC. The V call is TRBV29-1, the J call TRBJ1-2; D remains ambiguous. V shed 2 bases and J shed 2 bases, with 12 bases lying between them. The CDR3 sequence is 14 residues long. Germline CDR1 is SQVTM and CDR2 is ANQGSEA.

The gene calls are TRBV4-3 and TRBJ1-5, with TRBD1 as a possible D gene (6 bases). V lost 1 base, J lost 4 bases, and 17 bases lay in between. CDR1 and CDR2 (germline): LGHNA, YSLEER. CDR3 length equals 17 residues. Written as DNA, the CDR3 is TGCGCCAGCAGCCAAGGACAGTGGGGGCTAGGGAATCAGCCCCAGCATTTT. This gives the protein CASSQGQWGLGNQPQHF.

This clonotype was counted between two and nine times. The chain couples TRBV18 to TRBJ1-4; the D is unclear. Per germline, CDR1 KGHSH and CDR2 LQKENI. The V end was cut by 5 bases, the J end by 8 bases, with 12 bases between. The CDR3 sequence is 13 residues long. CDR3 sequence reads: CASSKRGYEKLFF. In DNA, the CDR3 is TGTGCCAGCTCAAAAAGAGGGTACGAAAAACTGTTTTTT.

This clonotype was picked up a small number of times. The J gene is TRBJ2-4, the V gene TRBV7-6; D possibly matches TRBD1 or TRBD2 (5 bases each). Trimming shortened V by 5 bases and J by 0 bases, and 26 bases separated the two germline ends. The CDR3 loop spans 20 amino acids. Germline CDR1 reads SGHVS; CDR2 reads FNYEAQ. In DNA form, the CDR3 reads TGTGCCAGCAGCCCGCTTAAGGGGCGGGTCACAGCAGGAGCCAAAAACATTCAGTACTTC. This codes for CASSPLKGRVTAGAKNIQYF.

The chain employs TRBV7-2 and TRBJ2-1; a possible D gene is TRBD2 (5 bases). The CDR3 loop spans 14 amino acids. Between the trimmed V and J ends, which lost 1 base and 7 bases, there was a span of 11 bases. Looked up from germline, CDR1 is SGHTA and CDR2 is FQGNSA. The CDR3 reads CASSLGISGNEQFF. CDR3 DNA: TGTGCCAGCAGCTTAGGTATCTCGGGGAATGAGCAGTTCTTC.

The CDR3, as DNA: TGCAGTGCGCAAGGCGGTATGGATACGCAGTATTTT. Amino acids: CSAQGGMDTQYF. This sequence joins TRBV20-1 and TRBJ2-3, with unresolved D. Deletions cut 6 bases from V and 6 bases from J, with 13 bases between. The germline V gene has CDR1 DFQATT and CDR2 SNEGSKA (reference sequence). The CDR3 runs 12 residues.

The chain uses TRBV7-9 and TRBJ2-1; D unresolved. Trimming took off 1 base at V and 10 bases at J, with 8 bases between the two ends. CDR3 length: 12 amino acids. The germline V gene has CDR1 SEHNR and CDR2 FQNEAQ (reference sequence). Here the CDR3 DNA reads TGTGCCAGCAGCTTAGAGGCAGGCGAGCAGTTCTTC. Its protein is CASSLEAGEQFF.

The sample holds a few counts of this clonotype. The J gene is TRBJ2-1, the V gene TRBV7-3; 10 bases are shared with TRBD2. The V segment lost 1 base and the J segment 10 bases; nucleotides outside the gene matches: 7. Germline CDR1 is SGHTA and CDR2 is FQGTGA. CDR3 length: 15 amino acids. The CDR3 DNA follows: TGTGCCAGCAGCTTAAAGGGACTAGCGTCTCACGAGCAGTTCTTC. Residues: CASSLKGLASHEQFF.

In its sample, this clonotype was seen a few times. The V gene is TRBV3-1, the J gene TRBJ1-1; D gene uncertain. V lost 1 base and J 4 bases, leaving 10 bases between the germline ends. The CDR3 has 14 amino acids. CDR1 and CDR2 (germline): LGHDT, YNNKEL (reference sequence). DNA of the CDR3: TGTGCCAGCAGCCAAGGGCGCGGAGGCACTGAAGCTTTCTTT. Protein sequence: CASSQGRGGTEAFF.

This chain connects TRBV24-1 to TRBJ2-2, with D tentatively TRBD1 (6 bases). The ends were cut back, 4 bases at V and 4 bases at J, with 9 bases in the middle. The CDR3 totals 14 residues. From germline, CDR1 is KGHDR and CDR2 SFDVKD. Here the CDR3 reads CATSEGQPTGELFF. The DNA of the CDR3 is TGTGCCACCAGTGAAGGACAGCCCACCGGGGAGCTGTTTTTT.

The rearrangement joins TRBV12-2 to TRBJ2-1; the D call of TRBD2 is as the table states it, not checked on the DNA. TRBV12-2 is annotated as a pseudogene. The length of the CDR3 is 12 residues. The CDR3 region is CASRTSGNEQFF. As DNA, the CDR3 is TGTGCAAGCCGGACTAGCGGCAATGAGCAGTTCTTC.

This clonotype was counted a few times. The chain couples TRBV5-1 to TRBJ2-2; weak D call: TRBD2 (5 bases). Between the trimmed V and J ends, which lost 0 bases and 7 bases, there was a span of 10 bases. This CDR3 comprises 14 residues. Germline V gene sequence: CDR1 SGHRS, CDR2 YFSETQ. CDR3 loop: CASSLVGAGGELFF. The DNA of the CDR3 is TGCGCCAGCAGCTTGGTGGGAGCCGGCGGGGAGCTGTTTTTT.

The chain is built from TRBV5-1 and TRBJ2-1, with 9 bases identical to TRBD2. CDR1 SGHRS and CDR2 YFSETQ come from the germline V gene. The V gene end was trimmed by 5 bases and the J gene end by 4 bases; junction bases not matched to a gene: 4. CDR3 length: 14 residues. CDR3: CASRVAGGYNEQFF. CDR3 coding DNA: TGCGCCAGCAGAGTTGCGGGGGGGTACAATGAGCAGTTCTTC.

V gene TRBV29-1 combines with J gene TRBJ1-2; a possible D gene is TRBD1 (5 bases). V was pared by 1 base and J by 4 bases, with 13 bases between. The CDR3 sequence is 14 residues long. Per the germline V gene, CDR1 is SQVTM and CDR2 is ANQGSEA. Here the CDR3 reads CSVEVRGESYGYTF. In nucleotides, the CDR3 is TGCAGCGTTGAAGTCCGAGGGGAGAGCTATGGCTACACCTTC.

J is TRBJ2-5 and V is TRBV5-1; 8 bases match TRBD1. After removal of 1 base from V and 4 bases from J, the junction contained 3 bases not matched to a gene. The length of the CDR3 is 14 residues. Per germline, CDR1 SGHRS and CDR2 YFSETQ. The CDR3 region is CASSLTGGAETQYF. The CDR3 nucleotides read TGCGCCAGCAGCTTGACAGGGGGTGCAGAGACCCAGTACTTC.

This chain joins TRBV29-1 and TRBJ1-1, with 7 bases aligning to TRBD1. The CDR3 length is 10 residues. Losses at the gene ends were 6 bases for V and 8 bases for J; bases not matched to a gene: 3. Germline loops: CDR1 SQVTM, CDR2 ANQGSEA. In nucleotides, the CDR3 is TGCAGCGTCGGACAGGACGAAGCTTTCTTT. This sequence encodes CSVGQDEAFF.

There are a few counts of this clonotype. V is TRBV4-1 and J is TRBJ2-5; D remains unclear. The CDR3 spans 16 residues. Looked up from germline, CDR1 is MGHRA and CDR2 is YSYEKL. V gave up 0 bases and J gave up 0 bases, with 11 bases separating them. CDR3: CASSQEIQQYQETQYF. CDR3 DNA sequence: TGCGCCAGCAGCCAAGAGATACAGCAGTACCAAGAGACCCAGTACTTC.

This clonotype was observed a handful of times. The CDR3 here is CASSEIIGRGGTDTQYF. CDR3 DNA: TGTGCCAGCAGTGAAATAATAGGGCGGGGGGGCACAGATACGCAGTATTTT. This chain connects TRBV25-1 to TRBJ2-3; 8 bases are a match to TRBD2. This CDR3 has 17 residues. The trim removed 2 bases at V and 1 base at J, leaving 8 bases unmatched. Germline CDR1 and CDR2: MGHDK and SYGVNS. The whole variable domain, remainder taken from reference TRBV25-1 and TRBJ2-3, is EADIYQTPRYLVIGTGKKITLECSQTMGHDKMYWYQQDPGMELHLIHYSYGVNSTEKGDLSSESTVSRIRTEHFPLTLESARPSHTSQYLCASSEIIGRGGTDTQYFGPGTRLTVL.

J is TRBJ2-3 and V is TRBV30; TRBD2 agrees at 10 bases. The CDR3 is made up of 13 amino acids. Per the germline V gene, CDR1 is GTSNPN and CDR2 is SVGIG (reference sequence). The junction had 2 bases not matched to a gene; V was cut back by 8 bases and J by 0 bases. CDR3 sequence (DNA): TGTGCCCGAGCGGGGGGGAGCACAGATACGCAGTATTTT. It specifies CARAGGSTDTQYF. The full variable domain, with the rest looked up from reference TRBV30 and TRBJ2-3, is SQTIHQWPATLVQPVGSPLSLECTVEGTSNPNLYWYRQAAGRGLQLLFYSVGIGQISSEVPQNLSASRPQDRQFILSSKKLLLSDSGFYLCARAGGSTDTQYFGPGTRLTVL.